The next 16 T cell receptor beta chains were all read from a single sample in a study of cytomegalovirus exposure and HLA in healthy donors. Vbeta (60) and Jbeta (13) primers were used in the PCR. Only in-frame clones appear in the TCRdb table, and some are missing; sequencing was by immunoSEQ multiplex PCR. The table lists roughly 73,000 clones, approximately 84% of them singletons. Sequencing was done on a sample of PBMCs. These receptors came from a woman aged 50 to 60 in good health and CMV-seronegative.

The rearrangement uses TRBV9 and TRBJ2-7; 12 positions match TRBD2. Germline V gene lookup returns CDR1 SGDLS and CDR2 YYNGEE. The junction had 3 bases not matched to a gene; V was cut back by 3 bases and J by 5 bases. The CDR3 covers 14 residues. This chain's CDR3 is CASSASGRGDEQYF. The CDR3 DNA sequence: TGTGCCAGCAGCGCTAGCGGGAGGGGAGACGAGCAGTACTTC.

This chain connects TRBV12-5 to TRBJ1-1; no reliable D call. The length of the CDR3 is 17 residues. Germline V lookup: CDR1 LGHNT, CDR2 FRNRAP. V dropped 1 base and J dropped 0 bases, with 15 bases sitting between them. The chain's CDR3 is CASGLAGRRTLNTEAFF. The DNA of the CDR3 is TGTGCTAGTGGTTTGGCGGGTAGACGAACCTTGAACACTGAAGCTTTCTTT. The variable domain in full, with the rest retrieved from reference TRBV12-5 and TRBJ1-1, is DARVTQTPRHKVTEMGQEVTMRCQPILGHNTVFWYRQTMMQGLELLAYFRNRAPLDDSGMPKDRFSAEMPDATLATLKIQPSEPRDSAVYFCASGLAGRRTLNTEAFFGQGTRLTVV.

The rearrangement uses TRBV19 and TRBJ2-1, with 12 nucleotides matching TRBD2. This CDR3 has 15 amino acids. V dropped 5 bases and J dropped 3; count of bases not matched to a gene: 2. Per germline, CDR1 LNHDA and CDR2 SQIVND (reference sequence). The CDR3 region has the DNA TGTGCCAGTAGTGAGACTAGCGGGAGCTACAATGAGCAGTTCTTC. Translating it yields CASSETSGSYNEQFF.

J is TRBJ1-4 and V is TRBV6-6; 8 bases match TRBD1. Germline CDR1 and CDR2: MNHNY and SVGAGI (reference sequence). The CDR3 spans 14 residues. After removal of 6 bases from V and 8 bases from J, the junction contained 8 bases not matched to a gene. CDR3 residues: CASSDRGSGEKLFF. For the CDR3, the DNA is TGTGCCAGCAGCGACAGGGGTTCGGGGGAAAAACTGTTTTTT.

The chain carries TRBV28 and TRBJ2-5, with D perhaps matching TRBD2 (5 bases). The CDR3 spans 15 residues. The germline gives CDR1 MDHEN, CDR2 SYDVKM. Trimming took off 2 bases at V and 1 base at J, with 11 bases between the two ends. This chain's CDR3 is CASSLLSAGQETQYF. CDR3 nucleotide sequence: TGTGCCAGCAGTTTACTTAGCGCGGGCCAAGAGACCCAGTACTTC. Together with reference TRBV28 and TRBJ2-5, the CDR3 gives the full variable domain: DVKVTQSSRYLVKRTGEKVFLECVQDMDHENMFWYRQDPGLGLRLIYFSYDVKMKEKGDIPEGYSVSREKKERFSLILESASTNQTSMYLCASSLLSAGQETQYFGPGTRLLVL.

The V call is TRBV2, the J call TRBJ2-7; tentative D call: TRBD2 (5 bases). V was shortened by 7 bases and J by 0 bases, with 19 bases between the two germline ends. The germline V gene has CDR1 SNHLY and CDR2 FYNNEI. The CDR3 is made up of 16 amino acids. The CDR3 DNA reads as TGTGCCAGCATCGCGGAGAGGGCGGGTCCCTCCTACGAGCAGTACTTC. Protein: CASIAERAGPSYEQYF.

The chain carries TRBV10-3 and TRBJ1-4, with D unclear. In germline, CDR1 is ENHRY, CDR2 SYGVKD. CDR3 length: 15 amino acids. V was cut by 0 bases and J by 5 bases, with 10 bases left in between. The CDR3 protein is CAISESQISNEKLFF. In nucleotides, the CDR3 is TGTGCCATCAGTGAGTCGCAGATTTCGAATGAAAAACTGTTTTTT.

The V and J genes are TRBV7-9 and TRBJ1-4; tentatively, D is TRBD1 (5 bases). V shed 5 bases and J shed 14 bases, with 12 bases lying between them. Germline CDR1 and CDR2: SEHNR and FQNEAQ (reference sequence). CDR3 size: 11 residues. The CDR3, as DNA: TGTGCCAGCAGCACCCCAGGGATTCTGTTTTTT. This sequence encodes CASSTPGILFF. The whole variable domain, filled in from reference TRBV7-9 and TRBJ1-4, reads DTGVSQNPRHKITKRGQNVTFRCDPISEHNRLYWYRQTLGQGPEFLTYFQNEAQLEKSRLLSDRFSAERPKGSFSTLEIQRTEQGDSAMYLCASSTPGILFFGSGTQLSVL.

V gene TRBV28 combines with J gene TRBJ1-1, with D hard to call. The germline V and J ends were trimmed by 5 bases and 12 bases, with 19 bases remaining between them. There are 13 residues in the CDR3. The germline gives CDR1 MDHEN, CDR2 SYDVKM. CDR3 loop: CASSRSQGRETFF. DNA of the CDR3: TGTGCCAGCAGTCGCTCTCAAGGTCGGGAGACTTTCTTT.

CDR3 sequence: CASSVGPLEMRYF. The CDR3 DNA follows: TGTGCCAGCAGCGTAGGTCCCCTTGAGATGCGGTACTTC. The rearrangement links TRBV9 to TRBJ2-7; no clear D. V dropped 0 bases and J dropped 12 bases, with 16 bases sitting between them. Germline V lookup: CDR1 SGDLS, CDR2 YYNGEE. The CDR3 runs to 13 residues.

V usage is TRBV5-1 and J usage is TRBJ2-1; D uncertain. CDR1 SGHRS and CDR2 YFSETQ come from the germline V gene. V was cut by 0 bases and J by 5 bases, with 9 bases left in between. This CDR3 has 14 residues. This chain's CDR3 is CASSLGTSDNEQFF. The CDR3 region has the DNA TGCGCCAGCAGCTTGGGTACGTCGGACAATGAGCAGTTCTTC.

V gene TRBV4-2 combines with J gene TRBJ2-1; TRBD2 matches 12 bases. V lost 0 bases, J lost 5 bases, and 2 bases stayed unmatched. This CDR3 region has 16 residues. From germline, CDR1 is LGHNA and CDR2 YNFKEQ. As DNA, the CDR3 is TGTGCCAGCAGCCAAGATCTAGCGGGAGGGCACAATGAGCAGTTCTTC. Translation gives CASSQDLAGGHNEQFF.

The CDR3, as DNA: TGTGCCAGCAGTGAAGATCGGGACAGGGTGATCTCTGGGGCCAACGTCCTGACTTTC. Its protein product is CASSEDRDRVISGANVLTF. V usage is TRBV2 and J usage is TRBJ2-6; 9 bases line up with TRBD1. Germline-derived CDR1 and CDR2 are SNHLY and FYNNEI. Trimming at V came to 1 base and at J to 0 bases, leaving 7 bases not matched to a gene. The CDR3 is 19 residues long. Combining the CDR3 with reference TRBV2 and TRBJ2-6 gives the whole variable domain EPEVTQTPSHQVTQMGQEVILRCVPISNHLYFYWYRQILGQKVEFLVSFYNNEISEKSEIFDDQFSVERPDGSNFTLKIRSTKLEDSAMYFCASSEDRDRVISGANVLTFGAGSRLTVL.

The chain has TRBV6-5 and TRBJ1-6, with D possibly matching TRBD1 (6 bases). In germline, CDR1 is MNHEY, CDR2 SVGAGI. There are 16 residues in the CDR3. Trimming shortened V by 0 bases and J by 4 bases, and 10 bases separated the two germline ends. For the CDR3, the DNA is TGTGCCAGCAGTTACTCGAGGGGGAGATATAATTCACCCCTCCACTTT. Protein: CASSYSRGRYNSPLHF.

The chain joins TRBV11-3 to TRBJ2-2; D not certain. CDR3 size: 11 residues. The V end lost 6 bases, the J end lost 5 bases, and 4 bases lay between the germline ends. CDR1 and CDR2 (germline): SGHNT, YENEEA. CDR3 region: CASRRTGELFF. The DNA for the CDR3 is TGTGCCAGCAGGAGAACCGGGGAGCTGTTTTTT.

The chain links TRBV9 to TRBJ2-1, with D maybe TRBD2 (5 bases). Germline loops: CDR1 SGDLS, CDR2 YYNGEE. V dropped 4 bases and J dropped 6 bases, with 17 bases sitting between them. There are 15 residues in the CDR3. As DNA, the CDR3 is TGTGCCAGCAGCCCTGAAGAGGGCCCCATCAATGAGCAGTTCTTC. Protein product: CASSPEEGPINEQFF.